One and the same sample provided the 18 T cell receptor beta chains below, sequenced in a study of CD8 T cells in ankylosing spondylitis (TCRdb year 2017). Results and caveats for the whole study, not just this receptor: A TCR beta motif made up of eight or nine highly homologous amino acid variants appeared to be characteristic of blood from ankylosing spondylitis patients.

Their cognate antigens are unknown. Library preparation used 5' RACE. The instrument given in TCRdb is Illumina HiSeq 2500. TCRdb reprocessed the public reads (quality trimming at Q25 with fastp, clone calling with MiXCR) and kept in-frame beta chains. Rows matching on CDR3 protein sequence are summarized as one entry with the most common DNA and genes. Across this sample there are roughly 700,000 distinct CDR3 sequences, with under 20% seen only once. The ten largest clones represent 15% to 20% of the sample. Sequences were obtained from blood, either unsorted or a sorted T cell fraction (not recorded which). The origin of the receptors is a male donor with ankylosing spondylitis.

The V call is TRBV20-1, the J call TRBJ1-1; 7 bases are a match to TRBD1. The CDR3 is made up of 14 amino acids. Germline trimming cut 0 bases from V and 5 bases from J; bases unmatched to any gene: 6. The germline CDR1 and CDR2 sequences are DFQATT and SNEGSKA (reference sequence). The CDR3 loop is CSARDRRGGTEAFF. In nucleotides, the CDR3 is TGCAGTGCTAGAGATCGCAGGGGGGGTACTGAAGCTTTCTTT.

The gene calls are TRBV6-1 and TRBJ1-3, with 7 bases identical to TRBD1. V lost 5 bases to trimming and J lost 7 bases; unmatched junction nucleotides: 20. This CDR3 is 18 amino acids long. Germline-derived CDR1 and CDR2 are MNHNS and SASEGT. This CDR3 reads CASSQRTGAGSRGNTIYF. The CDR3 DNA reads as TGTGCCAGCAGTCAAAGAACAGGGGCCGGTTCGCGGGGGAACACCATATATTTT.

This clonotype is deemed medium-sized (0.01 to 0.1%). At one of its ends the junction is not consistent with the germline gene, which may arise from a read error. In nucleotides, the CDR3 is TGCGCCAGCAGCCAAGATTTGTACGAGCAGTACTTC. The encoded protein is CASSQDLYEQYF. This chain connects TRBV4-2 to TRBJ2-7; D is unresolved. CDR3 size: 12 residues. The germline gives CDR1 LGHNA, CDR2 YNFKEQ.

V usage is TRBV5-1 and J usage is TRBJ2-3, with D hard to call. The CDR3 is 15 residues long. V was clipped by 1 base and J by 1 base, with 10 bases between them. The germline V gene encodes CDR1 SGHRS and CDR2 YFSETQ. In nucleotides, the CDR3 is TGCGCCAGCAGCTTGTTTGAGCGAGGCACAGATACGCAGTATTTT. Its translation: CASSLFERGTDTQYF.

The chain links TRBV24-1 to TRBJ2-3; no firm D call. From germline, CDR1 is KGHDR and CDR2 SFDVKD. This CDR3 contains 12 residues. V was trimmed by 5 bases and J by 4 bases, leaving 6 bases between them. CDR3 loop: CATSASSDTQYF. CDR3 DNA: TGTGCCACCAGTGCCTCATCAGATACGCAGTATTTT.

This clonotype has at least ten counts. The rearrangement links TRBV4-3 to TRBJ2-7, with 7 bases identical to TRBD1. Germline CDR1 reads LGHNA; CDR2 reads YSLEER. CDR3 size: 12 residues. The ends lost 5 bases at V and 5 bases at J; junction bases unmatched: 3. The DNA for the CDR3 is TGCGCCAGCAGCTTTACAGGGGACGAGCAGTACTTC. Amino acid sequence: CASSFTGDEQYF.

Only a few counts were recorded for this clonotype. V is TRBV7-9 and J is TRBJ1-1; D is ambiguous. The V gene's germline CDR1 is SEHNR and CDR2 FQNEAQ (reference sequence). Trimming pared 5 bases from V and 1 base from J, leaving 8 bases between. The CDR3 runs 13 residues. CDR3 DNA: TGTGCCAGCAGCATCGACAAGAACACTGAAGCTTTCTTT. It translates to CASSIDKNTEAFF.

V usage is TRBV18 and J usage is TRBJ2-5; 11 bases align to TRBD2. V shed 3 bases and J 3 bases; nucleotides not matched to a gene: 6. The length of the CDR3 is 16 residues. Germline V gives CDR1 KGHSH, CDR2 LQKENI. The CDR3 protein is CASSPLAGGPEETQYF. The CDR3 nucleotides read TGTGCCAGCTCACCGCTAGCGGGAGGTCCCGAAGAGACCCAGTACTTC.

There are a few counts of this clonotype. The chain is built from TRBV12-3 or TRBV12-4 and TRBJ1-2; 8 bases agree with TRBD1. Losses at the gene ends were 8 bases for V and 4 bases for J; bases not matched to a gene: 3. The CDR3 totals 12 residues. The DNA for the CDR3 is TGTGCCAGCCGGCAGGGGGCCTATGGCTACACCTTC. Its protein product is CASRQGAYGYTF.

This clonotype came up many times. V is TRBV10-3 and J is TRBJ2-1; TRBD2 is a possible D gene (6 bases). V was trimmed by 4 bases and J by 5 bases, leaving 18 bases between them. The CDR3 loop spans 16 amino acids. Looked up from germline, CDR1 is ENHRY and CDR2 is SYGVKD. The CDR3 sequence: CAISGGLGGVDNEQFF. CDR3 DNA sequence: TGTGCCATCAGTGGGGGTTTAGGCGGGGTGGACAATGAGCAGTTCTTC.

The V and J genes are TRBV12-3 or TRBV12-4 and TRBJ1-4; 7 bases are shared with TRBD1. CDR3 length equals 18 residues. The trim removed 4 bases at V and 0 bases at J, leaving 11 bases unmatched. CDR3 region: CASSSILVGQSTNEKLFF. The CDR3 DNA reads as TGTGCCAGCAGTTCAATATTGGTGGGACAGTCAACTAATGAAAAACTGTTTTTT.

This clonotype was observed many times. The J gene is TRBJ1-1, the V gene TRBV5-6; perhaps TRBD1 as D (5 bases). Trimming removed 5 bases from V and 2 bases from J, with 13 bases in between. The CDR3 runs 14 residues. The germline CDR1 and CDR2 sequences are SGHDT and YYEEEE. CDR3 region: CASSSGPYNTEAFF. The CDR3 DNA sequence: TGTGCCAGCAGTTCGGGACCTTATAACACTGAAGCTTTCTTT.

The rearrangement links TRBV20-1 to TRBJ2-2; unclear D gene. Germline CDR1 reads DFQATT; CDR2 reads SNEGSKA (reference sequence). Trimming pared 1 base from V and 4 bases from J, leaving 7 bases between. The CDR3 runs to 13 residues. The CDR3 nucleotides are TGCAGTGCTAGAGCTCGAGTCACCGGGGAGCTGTTTTTT. Protein sequence: CSARARVTGELFF.

In this sample, this clonotype turned up a few times. J is TRBJ2-7 and V is TRBV10-3; D is undetermined. CDR1 and CDR2 (germline): ENHRY, SYGVKD. There are 13 residues in the CDR3. V lost 0 bases and J lost 1, with 4 bases in between. The CDR3 bases are TGTGCCATCAGTGAGTCCTATTCCTACGAGCAGTACTTC. Amino acids: CAISESYSYEQYF.

This clonotype was seen only a few times. The chain couples TRBV29-1 to TRBJ2-1, with D possibly TRBD2 on 5 matching bases. CDR1 SQVTM and CDR2 ANQGSEA come from the germline V gene. The CDR3 has 14 amino acids. The V and J ends lost 0 bases and 3 bases respectively, with 9 bases between them. CDR3 sequence reads: CSVEDFTSYNEQFF. CDR3 DNA sequence: TGCAGCGTTGAAGACTTCACTAGCTACAATGAGCAGTTCTTC.

This chain joins TRBV20-1 and TRBJ2-2; 9 positions agree with TRBD1. Germline V gene sequence: CDR1 DFQATT, CDR2 SNEGSKA (reference sequence). V was pared by 3 bases and J by 2 bases, with 10 bases of the junction left unmatched. This CDR3 is 17 amino acids long. The CDR3 DNA reads TGCAGTGCTAGCCCCCCCCGACAGGGGGTAAACACCGGGGAGCTGTTTTTT. It specifies CSASPPRQGVNTGELFF.

As to this clonotype: A much bigger clone sits one base away, suggesting this may be a read error. The chain uses TRBV29-1 and TRBJ2-7; perhaps D is TRBD1 or TRBD2 (7 bases each). Germline V lookup: CDR1 SQVTM, CDR2 ANQGSEA. The CDR3 is 14 amino acids. CDR3 nucleotide sequence: TGCAGCGTTGCCCGGCAGGGGGGGTCCTACAAGCAGTACTTC. Amino acid sequence: CSVARQGGSYKQYF.

This chain uses TRBV21-1 with TRBJ1-2; the D call of TRBD1 is as the table states it, not checked on the DNA. TRBV21-1 is classified as a pseudogene. CDR3 length: 17 residues. In nucleotides, the CDR3 is TGTGCCAGCAGCAAGGGGCGTCCCGGGACAGGGGATAGTGGCTACACCTTC. Encoded protein: CASSKGRPGTGDSGYTF.